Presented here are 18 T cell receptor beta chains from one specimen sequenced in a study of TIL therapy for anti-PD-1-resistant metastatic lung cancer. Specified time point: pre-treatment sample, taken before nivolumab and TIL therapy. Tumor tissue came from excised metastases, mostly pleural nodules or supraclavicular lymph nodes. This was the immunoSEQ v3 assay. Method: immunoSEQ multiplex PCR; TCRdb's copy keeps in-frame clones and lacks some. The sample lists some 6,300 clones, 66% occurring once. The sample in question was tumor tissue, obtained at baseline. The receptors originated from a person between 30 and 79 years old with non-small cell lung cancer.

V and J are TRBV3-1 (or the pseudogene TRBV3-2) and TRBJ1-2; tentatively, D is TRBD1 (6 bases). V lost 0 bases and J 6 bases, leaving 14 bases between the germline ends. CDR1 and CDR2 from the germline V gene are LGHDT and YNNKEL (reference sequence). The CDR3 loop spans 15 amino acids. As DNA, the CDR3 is TGTGCCAGCAGCCAAGAAATTGCAGGGGTAGATGGCTACACCTTC. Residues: CASSQEIAGVDGYTF.

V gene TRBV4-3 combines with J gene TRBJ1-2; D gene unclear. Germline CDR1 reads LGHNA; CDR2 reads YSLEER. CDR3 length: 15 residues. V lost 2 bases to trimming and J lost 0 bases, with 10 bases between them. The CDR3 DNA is TGCGCCAGCAGCCAAACCCAACAAACTAACTATGGCTACACCTTC. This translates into CASSQTQQTNYGYTF.

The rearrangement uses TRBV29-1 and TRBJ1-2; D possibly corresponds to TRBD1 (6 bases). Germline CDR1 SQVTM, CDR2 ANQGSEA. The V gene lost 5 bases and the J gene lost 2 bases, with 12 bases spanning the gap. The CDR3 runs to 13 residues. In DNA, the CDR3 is TGCAGCGTTTCGGACAGAATCAACTATGGCTACACCTTC. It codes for CSVSDRINYGYTF.

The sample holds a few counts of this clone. CDR3 bases: TGCAGTGCTAGTTTGGCGGACCCTCACACAGATACGCAGTATTTT. Protein sequence: CSASLADPHTDTQYF. V gene TRBV20-1 combines with J gene TRBJ2-3, with D hard to call. Trimming shortened V by 3 bases and J by 2 bases, and 15 bases separated the two germline ends. The CDR3 covers 15 residues. Per germline, CDR1 DFQATT and CDR2 SNEGSKA (reference sequence).

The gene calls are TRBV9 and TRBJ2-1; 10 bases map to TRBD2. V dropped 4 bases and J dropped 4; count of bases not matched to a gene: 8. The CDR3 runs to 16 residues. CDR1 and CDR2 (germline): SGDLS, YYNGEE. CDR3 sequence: CASSKTSGDVYNEQFF. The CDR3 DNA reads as TGTGCCAGCAGCAAAACTAGCGGGGACGTATACAATGAGCAGTTCTTC.

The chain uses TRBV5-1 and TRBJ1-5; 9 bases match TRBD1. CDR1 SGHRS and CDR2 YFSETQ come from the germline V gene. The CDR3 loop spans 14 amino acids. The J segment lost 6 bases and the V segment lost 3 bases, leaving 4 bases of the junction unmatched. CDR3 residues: CASSWGQGGQPQHF. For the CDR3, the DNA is TGCGCCAGCAGCTGGGGACAGGGAGGTCAGCCCCAGCATTTT. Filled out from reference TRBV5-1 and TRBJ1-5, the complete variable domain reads KAGVTQTPRYLIKTRGQQVTLSCSPISGHRSVSWYQQTPGQGLQFLFEYFSETQRNKGNFPGRFSGRQFSNSRSEMNVSTLELGDSALYLCASSWGQGGQPQHFGDGTRLSIL.

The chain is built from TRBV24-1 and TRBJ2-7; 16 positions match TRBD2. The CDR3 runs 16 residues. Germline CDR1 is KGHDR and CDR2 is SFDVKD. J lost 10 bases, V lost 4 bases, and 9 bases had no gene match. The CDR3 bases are TGTGCCACCAGTGACTGCCTCGGGACTAGCGGGGGGGAACAGTACGTC. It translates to CATSDCLGTSGGEQYV.

The CDR3 reads CASSPFGSGGSSAGELFF. For the CDR3, the DNA is TGTGCCAGCTCACCTTTCGGCTCCGGCGGGAGTAGCGCCGGGGAGCTGTTTTTT. The chain employs TRBV18 and TRBJ2-2; TRBD2 agrees at 7 bases. The CDR3 contains 18 residues. Trimming removed 3 bases from V and 6 bases from J; junction bases left unmatched: 16. Per the germline V gene, CDR1 is KGHSH and CDR2 is LQKENI.

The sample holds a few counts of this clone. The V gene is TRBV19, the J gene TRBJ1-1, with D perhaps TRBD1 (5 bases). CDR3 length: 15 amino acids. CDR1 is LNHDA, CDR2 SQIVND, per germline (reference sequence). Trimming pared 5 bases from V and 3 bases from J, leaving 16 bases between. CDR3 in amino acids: CASSPSGPAYTEAFF. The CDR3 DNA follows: TGTGCCAGTAGTCCCTCGGGGCCAGCGTACACTGAAGCTTTCTTT.

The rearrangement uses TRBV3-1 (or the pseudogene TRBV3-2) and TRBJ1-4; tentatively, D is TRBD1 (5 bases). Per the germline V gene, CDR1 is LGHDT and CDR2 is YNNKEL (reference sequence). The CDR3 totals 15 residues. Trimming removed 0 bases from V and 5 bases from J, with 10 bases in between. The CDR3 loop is CASSQDPGGNEKLFF. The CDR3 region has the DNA TGTGCCAGCAGCCAAGATCCGGGGGGAAATGAAAAACTGTTTTTT.

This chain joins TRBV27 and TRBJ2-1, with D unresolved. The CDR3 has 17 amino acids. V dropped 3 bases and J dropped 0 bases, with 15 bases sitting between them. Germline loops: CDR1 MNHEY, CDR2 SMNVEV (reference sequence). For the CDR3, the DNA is TGTGCCAGCAGTTTCCTCGTCGATCTGAGCTCCTACAATGAGCAGTTCTTC. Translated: CASSFLVDLSSYNEQFF.

CDR3 DNA sequence: TGTGCCAGCAGTTCCCGTCTTAGTTACGAAGAGACCCAGTACTTC. It codes for CASSSRLSYEETQYF. The chain recombines TRBV27 with TRBJ2-5; D is unresolved. The germline V gene encodes CDR1 MNHEY and CDR2 SMNVEV (reference sequence). The CDR3 consists of 15 residues. V lost 4 bases and J lost 3, with 15 bases in between.

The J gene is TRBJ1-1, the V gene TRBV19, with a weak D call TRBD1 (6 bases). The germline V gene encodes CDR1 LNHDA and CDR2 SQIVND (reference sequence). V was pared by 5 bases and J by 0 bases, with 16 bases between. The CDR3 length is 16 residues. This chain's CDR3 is CASSLPATGMNTEAFF. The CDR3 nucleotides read TGTGCCAGTAGTCTCCCGGCGACAGGCATGAACACTGAAGCTTTCTTT.

CDR3 loop: CASSRRETLNYGYTF. Written as DNA, the CDR3 is TGTGCCAGCAGCAGGCGGGAGACGTTAAACTATGGCTACACCTTC. The chain is built from TRBV6-5 and TRBJ1-2, with unresolved D. Germline-derived CDR1 and CDR2 are MNHEY and SVGAGI. The germline V and J ends were trimmed by 6 bases and 2 bases, with 16 bases remaining between them. CDR3 size: 15 residues.

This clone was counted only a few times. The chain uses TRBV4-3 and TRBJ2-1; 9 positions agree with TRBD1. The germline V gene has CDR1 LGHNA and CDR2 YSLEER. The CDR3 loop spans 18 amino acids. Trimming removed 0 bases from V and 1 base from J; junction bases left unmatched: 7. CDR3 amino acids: CASSQDSDRGGSYNEQFF. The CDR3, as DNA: TGCGCCAGCAGCCAAGATTCGGACAGGGGAGGATCCTACAATGAGCAGTTCTTC.

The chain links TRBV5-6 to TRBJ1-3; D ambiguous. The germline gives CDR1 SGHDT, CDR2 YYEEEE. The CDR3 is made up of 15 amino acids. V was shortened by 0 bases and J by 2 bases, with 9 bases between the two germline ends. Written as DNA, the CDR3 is TGTGCCAGCAGCTTGGTCCGTTGGACTGGAAACACCATATATTTT. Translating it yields CASSLVRWTGNTIYF. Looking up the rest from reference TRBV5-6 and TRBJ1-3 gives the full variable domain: DAGVTQSPTHLIKTRGQQVTLRCSPKSGHDTVSWYQQALGQGPQFIFQYYEEEERQRGNFPDRFSGHQFPNYSSELNVNALLLGDSALYLCASSLVRWTGNTIYFGEGSWLTVV.

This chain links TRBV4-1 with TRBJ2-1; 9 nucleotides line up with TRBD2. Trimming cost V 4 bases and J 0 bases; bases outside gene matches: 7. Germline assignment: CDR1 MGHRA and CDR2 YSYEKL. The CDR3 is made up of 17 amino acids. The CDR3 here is CASSPLGLASSYNEQFF. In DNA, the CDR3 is TGCGCCAGCAGCCCGTTAGGACTAGCGAGCTCCTACAATGAGCAGTTCTTC.

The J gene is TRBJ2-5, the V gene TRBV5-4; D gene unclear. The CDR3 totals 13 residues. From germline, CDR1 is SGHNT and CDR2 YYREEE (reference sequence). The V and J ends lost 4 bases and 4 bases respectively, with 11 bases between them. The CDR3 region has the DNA TGTGCCAGCAGCCGCGACGTAGGAGAGACCCAGTACTTC. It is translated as CASSRDVGETQYF.